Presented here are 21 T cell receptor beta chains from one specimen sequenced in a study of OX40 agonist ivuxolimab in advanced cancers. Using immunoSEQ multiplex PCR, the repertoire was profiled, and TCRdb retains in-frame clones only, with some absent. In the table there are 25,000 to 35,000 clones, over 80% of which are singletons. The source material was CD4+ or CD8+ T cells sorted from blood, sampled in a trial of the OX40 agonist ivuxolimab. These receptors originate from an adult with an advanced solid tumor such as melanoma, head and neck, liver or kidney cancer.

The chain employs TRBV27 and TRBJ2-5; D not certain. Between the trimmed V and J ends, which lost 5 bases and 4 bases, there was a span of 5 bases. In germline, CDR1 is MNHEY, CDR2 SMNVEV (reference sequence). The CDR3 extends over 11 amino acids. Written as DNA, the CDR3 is TGTGCCAGCAGTCCCCTAGAGACCCAGTACTTC. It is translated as CASSPLETQYF.

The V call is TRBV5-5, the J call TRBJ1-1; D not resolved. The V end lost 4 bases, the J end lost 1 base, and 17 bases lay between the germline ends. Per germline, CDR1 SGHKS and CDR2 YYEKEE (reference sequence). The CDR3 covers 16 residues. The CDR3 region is CASSPWEVYWNTEAFF. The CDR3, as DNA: TGTGCCAGCAGCCCCTGGGAGGTATATTGGAACACTGAAGCTTTCTTT.

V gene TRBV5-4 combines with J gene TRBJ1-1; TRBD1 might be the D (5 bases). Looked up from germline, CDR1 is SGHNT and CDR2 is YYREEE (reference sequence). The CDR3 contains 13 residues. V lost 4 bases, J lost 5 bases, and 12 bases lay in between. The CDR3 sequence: CASSPWGGTEAFF. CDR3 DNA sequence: TGTGCCAGCAGCCCCTGGGGGGGTACTGAAGCTTTCTTT.

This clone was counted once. The CDR3 sequence: CASSLTVSPVEQYF. The DNA for the CDR3 is TGTGCCAGCAGCTTAACCGTTTCCCCCGTCGAGCAGTACTTC. The chain uses TRBV7-8 and TRBJ2-7; the D is unclear. Germline values: CDR1 SGHVS, CDR2 FQNEAQ. This CDR3 contains 14 residues. Trimming removed 2 bases at V and 6 bases at J, with 14 bases between.

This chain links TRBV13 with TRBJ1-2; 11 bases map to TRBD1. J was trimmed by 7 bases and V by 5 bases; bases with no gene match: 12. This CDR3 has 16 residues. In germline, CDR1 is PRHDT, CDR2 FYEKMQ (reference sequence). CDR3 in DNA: TGTGCCAGCAGCCCCCGGACAGGGGGCCTGAAGCGTGGCTACACCTTC. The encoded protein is CASSPRTGGLKRGYTF. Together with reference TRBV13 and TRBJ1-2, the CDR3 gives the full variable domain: AAGVIQSPRHLIKEKRETATLKCYPIPRHDTVYWYQQGPGQDPQFLISFYEKMQSDKGSIPDRFSAQQFSDYHSELNMSSLELGDSALYFCASSPRTGGLKRGYTFGSGTRLTVV.

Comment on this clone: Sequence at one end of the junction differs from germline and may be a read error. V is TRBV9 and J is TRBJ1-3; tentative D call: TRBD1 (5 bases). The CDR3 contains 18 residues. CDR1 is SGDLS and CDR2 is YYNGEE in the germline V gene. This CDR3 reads CASSVEGGGHTSANTIYF. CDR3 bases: TGTGCCAGCAGCGTAGAGGGAGGAGGACACACGTCTGCAAACACCATATATTTT.

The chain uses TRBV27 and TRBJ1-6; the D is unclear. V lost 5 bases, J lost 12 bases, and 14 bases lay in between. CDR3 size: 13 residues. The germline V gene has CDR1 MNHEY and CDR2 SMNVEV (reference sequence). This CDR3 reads CASSLALGGPLHF. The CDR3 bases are TGTGCCAGCAGTCTTGCTTTAGGAGGACCCCTCCACTTT.

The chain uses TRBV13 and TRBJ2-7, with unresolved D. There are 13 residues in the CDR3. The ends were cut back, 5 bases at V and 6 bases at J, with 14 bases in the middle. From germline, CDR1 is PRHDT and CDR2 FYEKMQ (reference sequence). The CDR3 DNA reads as TGTGCCAGCAGCCTAGAGGTGGCTCGCGAGCAGTACTTC. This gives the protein CASSLEVAREQYF.

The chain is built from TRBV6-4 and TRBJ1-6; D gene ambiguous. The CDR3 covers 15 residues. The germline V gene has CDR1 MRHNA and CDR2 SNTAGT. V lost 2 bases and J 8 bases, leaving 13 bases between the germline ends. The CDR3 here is CASSDKIGGYSPLHF. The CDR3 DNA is TGTGCCAGCAGTGACAAAATTGGCGGATATTCACCCCTCCACTTT.

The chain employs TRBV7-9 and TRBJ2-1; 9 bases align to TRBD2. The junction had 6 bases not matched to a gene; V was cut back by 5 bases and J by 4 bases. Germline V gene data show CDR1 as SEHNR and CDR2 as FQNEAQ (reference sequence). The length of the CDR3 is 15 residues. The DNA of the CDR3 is TGTGCCAGCAGCCCCCCGACTAGCGGATACAATGAGCAGTTCTTC. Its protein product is CASSPPTSGYNEQFF. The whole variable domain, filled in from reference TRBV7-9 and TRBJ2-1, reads DTGVSQNPRHKITKRGQNVTFRCDPISEHNRLYWYRQTLGQGPEFLTYFQNEAQLEKSRLLSDRFSAERPKGSFSTLEIQRTEQGDSAMYLCASSPPTSGYNEQFFGPGTRLTVL.

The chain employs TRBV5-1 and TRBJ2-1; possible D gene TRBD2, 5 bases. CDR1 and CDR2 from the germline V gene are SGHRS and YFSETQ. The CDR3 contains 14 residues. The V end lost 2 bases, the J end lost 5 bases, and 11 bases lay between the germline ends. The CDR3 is CASSFRGPNNEQFF. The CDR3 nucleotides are TGCGCCAGCAGCTTTAGAGGGCCGAACAATGAGCAGTTCTTC. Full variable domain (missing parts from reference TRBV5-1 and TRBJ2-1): KAGVTQTPRYLIKTRGQQVTLSCSPISGHRSVSWYQQTPGQGLQFLFEYFSETQRNKGNFPGRFSGRQFSNSRSEMNVSTLELGDSALYLCASSFRGPNNEQFFGPGTRLTVL.

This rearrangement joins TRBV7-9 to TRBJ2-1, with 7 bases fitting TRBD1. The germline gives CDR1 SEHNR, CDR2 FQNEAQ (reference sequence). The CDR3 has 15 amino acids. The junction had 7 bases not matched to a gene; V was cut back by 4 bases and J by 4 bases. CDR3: CASSSTGTEYNEQFF. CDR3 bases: TGTGCCAGCAGCTCAACCGGGACAGAGTACAATGAGCAGTTCTTC.

The CDR3 spells CASSENTPGQGISGYTF. DNA for the CDR3: TGTGCCAGCAGCGAAAATACGCCGGGACAGGGAATTAGTGGCTACACCTTC. The rearrangement links TRBV4-2 to TRBJ1-2, with 9 nucleotides matching TRBD1. Trimming took 5 bases from V and 7 from J; bases not matched to a gene: 17. Germline assignment: CDR1 LGHNA and CDR2 YNFKEQ. This CDR3 has 17 amino acids.

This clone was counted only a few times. The CDR3 nucleotides are TGTGCTAGTGGTCTCTCACTGAACACTGAAGCTTTCTTT. Translated, it gives CASGLSLNTEAFF. The chain employs TRBV12-5 and TRBJ1-1; D unclear. Germline V CDR1 and CDR2: LGHNT, FRNRAP. The CDR3 totals 13 residues. The V and J ends lost 5 bases and 0 bases respectively, with 7 bases between them. The full variable domain, completed using reference TRBV12-5 and TRBJ1-1, is DARVTQTPRHKVTEMGQEVTMRCQPILGHNTVFWYRQTMMQGLELLAYFRNRAPLDDSGMPKDRFSAEMPDATLATLKIQPSEPRDSAVYFCASGLSLNTEAFFGQGTRLTVV.

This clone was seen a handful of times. CDR3 coding DNA: TGTGCCAGCAGCGTAGGACAGATGGGGATCTACAATGAGCAGTTCTTC. It yields the protein CASSVGQMGIYNEQFF. The genes are TRBV9 and TRBJ2-1, with a tentative D call TRBD1 (5 bases). The V gene lost 0 bases and the J gene lost 3 bases, with 13 bases spanning the gap. Germline CDR1 reads SGDLS; CDR2 reads YYNGEE. This CDR3 region has 16 residues.

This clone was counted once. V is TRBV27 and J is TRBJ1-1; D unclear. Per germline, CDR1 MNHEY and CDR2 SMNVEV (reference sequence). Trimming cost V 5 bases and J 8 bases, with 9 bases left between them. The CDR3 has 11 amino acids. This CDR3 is CASSAGREAFF. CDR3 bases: TGTGCCAGCAGTGCAGGCCGAGAAGCTTTCTTT.

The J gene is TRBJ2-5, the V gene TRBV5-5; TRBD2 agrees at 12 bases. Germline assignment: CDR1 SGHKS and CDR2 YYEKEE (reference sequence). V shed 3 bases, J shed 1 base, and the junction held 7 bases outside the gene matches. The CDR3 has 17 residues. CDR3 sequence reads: CASSWEPGLAGQETQYF. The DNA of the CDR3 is TGTGCCAGCAGCTGGGAGCCGGGACTAGCGGGCCAAGAGACCCAGTACTTC.

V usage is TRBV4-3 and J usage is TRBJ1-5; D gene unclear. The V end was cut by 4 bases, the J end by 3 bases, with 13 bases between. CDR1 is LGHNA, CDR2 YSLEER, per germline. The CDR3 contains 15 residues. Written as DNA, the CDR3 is TGCGCCAGCAGCCCATCCGCCGGGGTCAATCAGCCCCAGCATTTT. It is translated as CASSPSAGVNQPQHF.

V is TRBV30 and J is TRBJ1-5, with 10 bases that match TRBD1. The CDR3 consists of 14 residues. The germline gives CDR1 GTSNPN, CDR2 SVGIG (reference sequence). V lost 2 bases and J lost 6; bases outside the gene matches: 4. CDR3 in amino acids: CAWSLGTGVQPQHF. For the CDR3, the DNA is TGTGCCTGGAGTCTGGGGACAGGGGTTCAGCCCCAGCATTTT.

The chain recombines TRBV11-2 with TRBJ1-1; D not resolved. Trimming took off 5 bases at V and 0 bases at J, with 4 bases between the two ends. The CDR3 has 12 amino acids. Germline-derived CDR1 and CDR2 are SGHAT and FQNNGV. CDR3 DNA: TGTGCCAGCAGCCGGATGAACACTGAAGCTTTCTTT. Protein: CASSRMNTEAFF.

The CDR3 DNA follows: TGTGCCACCAGCAGAGTAAGGGACACCGGCTCCTACGAGCAGTACTTC. It translates to CATSRVRDTGSYEQYF. J is TRBJ2-7 and V is TRBV15, with D perhaps TRBD1 (6 bases). Germline CDR1 LNHNV, CDR2 YYDKDF (reference sequence). The CDR3 loop spans 16 amino acids. The ends were cut back, 1 base at V and 0 bases at J, with 13 bases in the middle.